This T cell receptor (beta chain) stems from a study of T cell repertoires in cytomegalovirus infection (dated by TCRdb to the late 2010s). About the study as a whole: The peptide stimulations were aimed at well-studied HLA-B-restricted epitopes as well as recently identified HLA-C-restricted CMV epitopes, whose presentation resists viral immunomodulation. Donor HLA type was relevant to the analysis, as public TCR beta signatures indicated carriage of CMV infection together with the matching HLA type. Overall study results and their limits: The ex vivo response was dominated by HLA-C-restricted CMV-specific TCR beta clonotypes, which also provided the single most frequent clonotype in two of eight donors. In both this cohort and an independent roughly 350-donor cohort, the cumulative frequency of public TCR beta family members distinguished carriers of CMV infection plus the relevant HLA type.

This clonotype was recorded many times. Its antigen is unknown. Nothing much larger sits one base from this clone, and base qualities are not available. The germline V gene encodes CDR1 SGHTA and CDR2 FQGNSA. The CDR3 runs 15 amino acids, cysteine and phenylalanine included. The read is trimmed to its CDR3 DNA, 45 bases read in frame from base 1. Trimming removed 3 bases from V and 1 base from J, leaving 9 bases between the germline ends. Taken with the paper, the label for treatment or condition translates to: in vitro stimulation with specific CMV peptide epitopes to enrich CMV-specific T cells. Sequencing was carried out with an Illumina HiSeq 1500. Using fastp trimming at Q25 and MiXCR clonotype assembly, TCRdb reanalyzed the public sequencing data and kept in-frame beta chains. For every CDR3 protein sequence, its rows merge into one entry that carries the most common genes and DNA. For this sample there are 250,000 to 300,000 distinct CDR3 sequences; around 20% appear just once. The ten largest clonotypes hold 15% to 20% of the sample.

The source material was cultured PBMCs, sampled from culture after CMV antigen stimulation. The chain joins TRBV7-2 to TRBJ2-2; the D region possibly corresponds to TRBD2 (5 bases align). This TCR was sampled from a human donor in good health (CMV status not recorded). Some clones in this sample may be carry-over from other donors' samples. Here is the DNA: TGTGCCAGCAGCTTCGTTAGCGAGAACACCGGGGAGCTGTTTTTT. Its protein is CASSFVSENTGELFF.